Sequencing of this T cell receptor (beta chain) was carried out in a study of pediatric ulcerative colitis. Assay: immunoSEQ multiplex PCR; the TCRdb copy retains only in-frame clones and omits some. This sample has approximately 60,000 clones; roughly nine tenths occur once, and the top ten carry about 3.5%. Study conclusions and caveats: Compared with controls, ulcerative colitis showed greater blood-rectum clone sharing. A couple of rectal clonotypes were found only in ulcerative colitis patients, all of them.

CDR3 length equals 13 residues. V gave up 4 bases and J gave up 4 bases, with 13 bases separating them. Per the germline V gene, CDR1 is GTSNPN and CDR2 is SVGIG (reference sequence). With respect to this clone: What it binds is unknown.

V is TRBV30 and J is TRBJ1-2; D is uncertain. What was sequenced was blood. The origin of this receptor is a boy between 10 and 17 years old with severe ulcerative colitis. CDR3 DNA sequence: TGTGCCTGGATGAGGGCCGCTTCCTATGGCTACACCTTC. Translated: CAWMRAASYGYTF.